Following are 8 T cell receptor beta chains from one sample sequenced in a study of Ad26.COV2.S vaccination and SARS-CoV-2 variants. The treatment: approximately 18 received Ad26.COV2.S at low or high dose, single or two shots; a few received placebo; per-sample allocation not given. The samples were gathered on day 63 after the first injection of vaccine or placebo. Repertoires were generated with immunoSEQ multiplex PCR, while TCRdb's copy carries only in-frame clones and drops some. Here the sample spans 350,000 to 400,000 clones, 89% being singletons. Sequences were derived from peripheral blood, sampled in a trial of Ad26.COV2.S vaccine versus placebo. The source is a person aged 18-65 years who received the Ad26.COV2.S COVID-19 vaccine or a placebo.

The V gene is TRBV14, the J gene TRBJ2-6, with D possibly being TRBD2 (5 bases). CDR3 size: 17 residues. Germline loops: CDR1 SGHDN, CDR2 FVKESK. V dropped 4 bases and J dropped 2 bases, with 15 bases sitting between them. CDR3 nucleotide sequence: TGTGCCAGCAGCCTTAGGAGGACCGGTGCTGGGGCCAACGTCCTGACTTTC. Translated: CASSLRRTGAGANVLTF.

This rearrangement joins TRBV28 to TRBJ2-5; TRBD1 or TRBD2 may be the D gene (5 bases each). CDR1 MDHEN and CDR2 SYDVKM come from the germline V gene. The CDR3 spans 15 residues. Trimming removed 5 bases from V and 1 base from J, with 14 bases in between. In nucleotides, the CDR3 is TGTGCCAGCAGTGTTCCGGGACCGGGCCAAGAGACCCAGTACTTC. As protein: CASSVPGPGQETQYF.

This chain links TRBV9 with TRBJ2-1; TRBD1 or TRBD2 may be the D gene (6 bases each). The CDR3 is 15 amino acids. Trimming removed 0 bases from V and 1 base from J, with 8 bases in between. Germline assignment: CDR1 SGDLS and CDR2 YYNGEE. CDR3 nucleotides: TGTGCCAGCAGCGTAGTAGGGGGGTCCTACAATGAGCAGTTCTTC. Its protein product is CASSVVGGSYNEQFF.

This chain connects TRBV28 to TRBJ1-1, with D tentatively TRBD1 (5 bases). The germline V gene encodes CDR1 MDHEN and CDR2 SYDVKM. The CDR3 has 13 amino acids. V was cut by 3 bases and J by 5 bases, with 10 bases left in between. Here the CDR3 reads CASSFNGGTEAFF. The CDR3 region has the DNA TGTGCCAGCAGTTTTAACGGGGGAACTGAAGCTTTCTTT.

The genes are TRBV15 and TRBJ1-2; D not certain. The CDR3 runs 13 residues. V lost 1 base to trimming and J lost 7 bases, with 10 bases between them. Germline values: CDR1 LNHNV, CDR2 YYDKDF (reference sequence). CDR3 bases: TGTGCCACCAGCAGAGGTGAGGGTGGTGGCTACACCTTC. It yields the protein CATSRGEGGGYTF.

The chain combines TRBV19 with TRBJ1-3; D ambiguous. The V and J ends lost 7 bases and 0 bases respectively, with 10 bases between them. Germline V gene lookup returns CDR1 LNHDA and CDR2 SQIVND (reference sequence). The CDR3 contains 14 residues. The CDR3 sequence is CASKDVSSGNTIYF. The CDR3 DNA reads TGTGCCAGTAAGGACGTTAGCTCTGGAAACACCATATATTTT.

The chain couples TRBV6-5 to TRBJ1-1, with D uncertain. Germline-derived CDR1 and CDR2 are MNHEY and SVGAGI. Trimming shortened V by 6 bases and J by 7 bases, and 12 bases separated the two germline ends. This CDR3 contains 12 residues. In DNA form, the CDR3 reads TGTGCCAGCAGGGCTTTACGGGGTGAAGCTTTCTTT. This encodes CASRALRGEAFF.

The rearrangement links TRBV9 to TRBJ2-5; TRBD2 aligns across 12 bases. Looked up from germline, CDR1 is SGDLS and CDR2 is YYNGEE. V was pared by 3 bases and J by 5 bases, with 2 bases of the junction left unmatched. The CDR3 loop spans 14 amino acids. The CDR3 region is CASSGTSGRETQYF. CDR3 sequence (DNA): TGTGCCAGCAGCGGAACTAGCGGGAGGGAGACCCAGTACTTC.